The table lists the clone carrying this TCR beta chain with a count of one. The length of the CDR3 is 16 residues. Germline V gives CDR1 MNHEY, CDR2 SMNVEV (reference sequence). The V and J ends lost 3 bases and 2 bases respectively, with 17 bases between them. Per the original methods: For nucleated cells, counts were estimated from reference gene primer amplification. The method was immunoSEQ multiplex PCR; TCRdb's version includes in-frame clones alone and lacks a portion of them. Clonal size and the V and J genes are those of that table, whereas D and trimming came from the DNA. The repertoire holds about 220,000 clones, with about 90% as singletons. The data were taken from a study of blood T cell repertoires in COVID-19. Whole-study context: The cDNA or gDNA used as material had been derived from T cells, B-cell-depleted T cells, or PBMCs.

The origin of this receptor is a man aged 40-49 years with active or convalescent COVID-19. Sequencing was performed on peripheral blood. The chain carries TRBV27 and TRBJ2-7; weak D call: TRBD1 (7 bases). The CDR3 reads CASSFPTRGATYEQYF. The CDR3 bases are TGTGCCAGCAGTTTCCCGACCAGGGGGGCAACCTACGAGCAGTACTTC.